The T cell receptor beta chain under discussion was sequenced for a study of memory CD4+ T cells and cytomegalovirus serostatus (dated by TCRdb to the late 2010s). A note on the overall study: The cohort included around 35 healthy adults from Belgium, of whom 9 were CMV seropositive and approximately 25 were CMV seronegative. To replicate a published TCR-based CMV serostatus classifier, the study sequenced CD4+ memory TCRbeta repertoires from a Belgian cohort whose cytomegalovirus serostatus was known. Points the paper makes about the study in general: For CMV serostatus prediction, a median bootstrapped AUC of about 0.96 was reached with the original framework, and a median bootstrapped AUC of about 0.89 was reached with a US-trained random forest. Among the approximately 160 previously reported CMV-associated TCRbeta sequences, 60 to 70 showed up in the CD4+ memory repertoires, with each one found in between one and five individuals. The results were interpreted as suggesting that the CMV-associated TCR signature is largely present in the CD4+ memory repertoire. Only CD4+CD45RO+ memory cells were sequenced, in contrast to the original study, in which naive and memory CD4+ and CD8+ populations were covered. The original-framework classifier achieved a median bootstrapped AUC of almost 0.97 with a 95% CI of 0.76-1.00 on the Belgian cohort.

A FACSAria II was used to sort memory CD4+ T cells, defined as single viable CD3+CD4+CD8-CD45RO+ cells. CMV serostatus was determined using a Roche Elecsys assay that detects serum IgG against CMV pp150, pp28, p38 and p52. After thawing, total CD4+ T cells were enriched by positive selection with CD4 magnetic microbeads. The samples came from a different study that was designed specifically to examine the CD4+ T cell memory repertoire. Peripheral blood mononuclear cells were isolated and cryopreserved according to standard operating procedures, and serum was kept at -80 degrees C. The staining relied on CD3-PerCP (BW264/56), CD4-APC (RPA-T4), CD45RO-PE (UCHT1) and CD8-Pacific Orange (3B5) antibodies, and Sytox blue was used to exclude non-viable cells. Genomic DNA was extracted from sorted cells with the Quick-DNA Microprep Kit. Amplification of TCRbeta DNA was done with the immunoSEQ hsTCRbeta kit, following the protocol from the manufacturer. An Illumina MiSeq instrument was used to sequence the TCRbeta libraries. As for the authors' bioinformatics: Once out-of-frame sequences had been removed, approximately 2,000,000 distinct TCRbeta sequences were left, which works out to an average of about 66,813 per individual. Each individual was scored according to the count of some 160 previously reported CMV-associated TCRbeta sequences and the total productive distinct TCRbeta count. A beta-binomial model was reimplemented in Python, and scikit-learn random forests with default parameters were trained on data from the US cohort. Classifier performance on the Belgian cohort was summarized as median AUC with percentile confidence intervals over 10,000 bootstrap iterations. TCRdb took over this immuneACCESS table, retaining in-frame rearrangements with V and J assigned. Such tables are incomplete; in checked studies, under half of the missing clones stem from an unresolved V gene, and the remainder is unexplained. The V and J calls and clone size are taken from that table; D and trimming were inferred from the DNA. The sample table lists under 40,000 clones, less than 80% of them with a count of one. The ten largest account for about 5.8% of the sample.

Reading the germline V gene gives CDR1 MGHRA and CDR2 YSYEKL. The V and J ends are trimmed by 0 bases and 9 bases, leaving 14 bases between them. From its cysteine to its phenylalanine, the CDR3 spans 14 amino acids. Just the 42-base CDR3 DNA is kept, in frame starting at base 1. In the case of this clone: It lacks a known antigen. Base quality data are lacking; no much larger clone is found one base away.

Sequencing was done on a sample of memory CD4+ T cells from blood. The source is an adult in good health and CMV-seropositive. In this chain, TRBV4-1 is recombined with TRBJ1-2; TRBD1 is a weak D gene call, 5 bases matching. CDR3 reads: CASSQEKGEGRYTF. The nucleotides read TGCGCCAGCAGCCAAGAGAAAGGGGAGGGTCGCTACACCTTC.